This is a list of T cell receptor beta chains from one sample in a study of OX40 agonist ivuxolimab in advanced cancers. TCRdb's table, derived via immunoSEQ multiplex PCR, lists solely in-frame clones and lacks some. The table lists 100,000 to 150,000 clones, around 93% of them singletons. This specimen consisted of CD4+ or CD8+ T cells sorted from blood, obtained in a trial of the OX40 agonist ivuxolimab. The receptors were gathered from an adult with an advanced solid tumor such as melanoma, head and neck, liver or kidney cancer. Both conserved end residues are part of each CDR3. The D gene is left open where the match is weak. The size entry is marked missing in some rows and otherwise reads once, few, many or a size class.

>NA|TRBV7-9|TRBJ2-1|NA
CASSPARNEQFF
TGTGCCAGCAGCCCCGCGCGTAATGAGCAGTTCTTC
>NA|TRBV21-1|TRBJ2-3|NA
CASSKGTGRTDTQYF
TGTGCCAGCAGCAAAGGGACAGGACGCACAGATACGCAGTATTTT
>NA|TRBV18|TRBJ2-1|NA
CASSPRPGRTYNEQFF
TGTGCCAGCTCACCCCGCCCCGGGAGAACCTACAATGAGCAGTTCTTC
>NA|TRBV5-1|TRBJ2-7|TRBD2
CASRHGTSGSYEQYF
TGCGCCAGCAGGCACGGGACTAGCGGCTCCTACGAGCAGTACTTC
>NA|TRBV7-2|TRBJ1-1|NA
CASSLLGNTEAFF
TGTGCCAGCAGCTTATTGGGGAACACTGAAGCTTTCTTT
>NA|TRBV7-6|TRBJ2-2|TRBD1
CASSEGTGDTGELFF
TGTGCCAGCAGCGAGGGGACAGGAGACACCGGGGAGCTGTTTTTT
>NA|TRBV28|TRBJ1-5|TRBD1
CASSLEGTGNSNQPQHF
TGTGCCAGCAGTTTAGAAGGGACAGGGAATAGCAATCAGCCCCAGCATTTT
>NA|TRBV7-8|TRBJ2-3|NA
CASSSFTDTQYF
TGTGCCAGCAGTTCATTTACAGATACGCAGTATTTT
>few|TRBV29-1|TRBJ1-5|TRBD1
CSVAGGGGNQPQHF
TGCAGCGTTGCAGGGGGTGGCGGCAATCAGCCCCAGCATTTT
>NA|TRBV7-9|TRBJ2-7|NA
CASTGTGTYEQYF
TGTGCCAGTACCGGGACGGGGACCTACGAGCAGTACTTC
>few|TRBV30|TRBJ1-2|NA
CAWSRGPDYGYTF
TGTGCCTGGAGTCGAGGACCAGACTATGGCTACACCTTC
>NA|TRBV7-3|TRBJ2-2|NA
CASSFISNTGELFF
TGTGCCAGCAGCTTCATTTCGAACACCGGGGAGCTGTTTTTT
>once|TRBV5-4|TRBJ1-4|TRBD1
CASSWTGTNEKLFF
TGTGCCAGCAGCTGGACAGGGACTAATGAAAAACTGTTTTTT
>NA|TRBV5-4|TRBJ1-2|NA
CASSLDRRGGNYGYTF
TGTGCCAGCAGCTTGGACCGGCGGGGGGGCAACTATGGCTACACCTTC
>NA|TRBV6-5|TRBJ1-4|NA
CASSLAGDEKLFF
TGTGCCAGCTCATTGGCAGGGGATGAAAAACTGTTTTTT
>once|TRBV2|TRBJ1-1|TRBD1
CASSYRAHRGYTEAFF
TGTGCCAGCAGTTATCGAGCGCACAGGGGGTACACTGAAGCTTTCTTT
>NA|TRBV28|TRBJ1-3|NA
CASRSPGHSGNTIYF
TGTGCCAGTAGATCCCCGGGACACTCTGGAAACACCATATATTTT
>NA|TRBV19|TRBJ1-5|TRBD1
CASRRSGQGEVGNQPQHF
TGTGCCAGTAGGCGTAGTGGGCAGGGGGAGGTCGGCAATCAGCCCCAGCATTTT
>NA|TRBV5-1|TRBJ2-7|NA
CASSLEAGTSYEQYF
TGCGCCAGCAGCTTGGAGGCGGGGACTTCCTACGAGCAGTACTTC
>NA|TRBV7-9|TRBJ1-1|NA
CASSLQGYTEAFF
TGTGCCAGCAGCTTACAGGGCTACACTGAAGCTTTCTTT
>once|TRBV9|TRBJ2-3|TRBD2
CASSGQRGNIGDTQYF
TGTGCCAGCAGCGGCCAGCGGGGTAATATAGGAGATACGCAGTATTTT
>NA|TRBV28|TRBJ1-4|TRBD1
CASSTGGAYEKLFF
TGTGCCAGCAGTACAGGGGGCGCTTATGAAAAACTGTTTTTT
>NA|TRBV19|TRBJ2-2|TRBD1
CASTLGTGSTGELFF
TGTGCCAGTACCCTTGGGACAGGGAGCACCGGGGAGCTGTTTTTT
>NA|TRBV19|TRBJ1-2|TRBD1
CASSIGQGGGYTF
TGTGCCAGTAGTATAGGACAGGGGGGTGGCTACACCTTC
>NA|TRBV28|TRBJ2-3|NA
CASSFLAPKKADTQYF
TGTGCCAGCAGTTTTCTCGCCCCCAAAAAGGCAGATACGCAGTATTTT
>NA|TRBV18|TRBJ2-3|TRBD2
CASSPGLAGGPDTQYF
TGTGCCAGCTCACCTGGACTAGCGGGAGGGCCAGATACGCAGTATTTT
>once|TRBV5-6|TRBJ2-4|TRBD2
CASSRRTSGRADRDIQYF
TGTGCCAGCAGCCGTAGGACTAGCGGGAGGGCCGATCGGGACATTCAGTACTTC
>NA|TRBV28|TRBJ2-2|TRBD1
CASHSGTGGHGELFF
TGTGCCAGCCACAGCGGGACAGGGGGCCACGGGGAGCTGTTTTTT
>NA|TRBV30|TRBJ1-1|NA
CAWSVLPGRATEAFF
TGTGCCTGGAGTGTACTCCCAGGGAGGGCCACTGAAGCTTTCTTT
>NA|TRBV18|TRBJ1-5|NA
CASSPQGTGNQPQHF
TGTGCCAGCTCACCACAGGGTACGGGCAATCAGCCCCAGCATTTT
>NA|TRBV28|TRBJ2-2|NA
CASTQRGLTGELFF
TGTGCCAGCACCCAGAGGGGTCTGACCGGGGAGCTGTTTTTT
>NA|TRBV5-1|TRBJ2-3|TRBD1
CASSGLGQGSTDTQYF
TGCGCCAGCAGCGGGTTGGGACAGGGAAGCACAGATACGCAGTATTTT
>NA|TRBV6-1|TRBJ1-1|NA
CASRKQVNTEAFF
TGTGCCAGCAGAAAACAGGTGAACACTGAAGCTTTCTTT
>NA|TRBV28|TRBJ2-7|TRBD2
CASSRGTSGSYHEQYF
TGTGCCAGCAGCCGAGGGACTAGCGGGAGTTATCACGAGCAGTACTTC
>NA|TRBV25-1|TRBJ1-1|TRBD1
CASSDRSAQGAEAFF
TGTGCCAGCAGTGATAGGTCGGCACAGGGGGCTGAAGCTTTCTTT
>NA|TRBV29-1|TRBJ1-2|NA
CSVEDTEGMDYGYTF
TGCAGCGTTGAAGATACAGAAGGGATGGACTATGGCTACACCTTC
>NA|TRBV28|TRBJ2-1|TRBD2
CASSSPTSGTYNEQFF
TGTGCCAGCAGTTCCCCCACTAGCGGGACCTACAATGAGCAGTTCTTC
>NA|TRBV11-2|TRBJ2-7|NA
CASSSQGYEQYF
TGTGCCAGCAGCTCTCAGGGCTACGAGCAGTACTTC